This T cell receptor (beta chain) was sequenced during a study of T-cell memory formation after mild COVID-19. Study-wide findings and caveats: Pre-infection memory contained some responding clones, which suggested that cross-reactive memory had joined.

One entry per CDR3 protein results from TCRdb running MiXCR on the 5' RACE reads. This table has over 120,000 distinct CDR3 sequences, 6% to 7% appearing once. Comments on this clonotype: Its antigen is not known.

Germline V gene sequence: CDR1 SGHDT, CDR2 YYEEEE. The V gene end was trimmed by 0 bases and the J gene end by 5 bases; junction bases not matched to a gene: 6. CDR3 length: 15 residues. The chain joins TRBV5-6 to TRBJ2-7; 9 nucleotides align to TRBD1. This sequence originates from an adult woman who had mild COVID-19 (a few samples of this study predate the infection). Cell type and time point are not known. The sample was PBMCs or a T cell subset sorted from them (not recorded which). DNA for the CDR3: TGTGCCAGCAGCTTGGGATGGGACAGGGACCACGAGCAGTACTTC. It codes for CASSLGWDRDHEQYF.